What follows are 13 T cell receptor beta chains derived from one specimen sequenced in a study of blood T cell repertoires in COVID-19. TCRdb keeps only in-frame clones here, not all; method: immunoSEQ multiplex PCR. Of around 260,000 clones in the sample, approximately 83% were seen once. Sequenced input: PBMCs or T cells enriched from blood (not recorded which). The receptors stem from a woman aged 25 to 39 who had recovered from COVID-19.

V gene TRBV11-2 combines with J gene TRBJ1-1, with 11 bases aligning to TRBD1. The CDR3 contains 16 residues. The junction had 6 bases not matched to a gene; V was cut back by 1 base and J by 5 bases. Germline assignment: CDR1 SGHAT and CDR2 FQNNGV. The CDR3 is CASSLGTGGGRTEAFF. DNA of the CDR3: TGTGCCAGCAGCTTAGGGACAGGGGGCGGTCGGACTGAAGCTTTCTTT.

The V call is TRBV19, the J call TRBJ2-7; possible D gene TRBD2, 5 bases. The germline CDR1 and CDR2 sequences are LNHDA and SQIVND (reference sequence). V was shortened by 3 bases and J by 0 bases, with 12 bases between the two germline ends. The CDR3 runs to 15 residues. The CDR3 DNA reads TGTGCCAGTAGTATTTCGGCTAGCTACTCCTACGAGCAGTACTTC. Protein sequence: CASSISASYSYEQYF.

The chain joins TRBV5-6 to TRBJ2-3; 7 positions agree with TRBD2. Losses at the gene ends were 4 bases for V and 0 bases for J; bases not matched to a gene: 8. Looked up from germline, CDR1 is SGHDT and CDR2 is YYEEEE. The CDR3 covers 16 residues. CDR3 in amino acids: CASSQERGTSTDTQYF. Here the CDR3 DNA reads TGTGCCAGCAGCCAAGAGCGGGGAACTAGCACAGATACGCAGTATTTT.

The chain is built from TRBV5-1 and TRBJ2-7; TRBD1 matches at 11 bases. The germline V gene has CDR1 SGHRS and CDR2 YFSETQ. The V segment lost 4 bases and the J segment 6 bases; nucleotides outside the gene matches: 0. The CDR3 is 12 amino acids. The CDR3 loop reads CASSGTGGEQYF. The CDR3 DNA is TGCGCCAGCAGCGGGACAGGGGGCGAGCAGTACTTC.

The rearrangement joins TRBV5-4 to TRBJ1-5; no clear D. The CDR3 is made up of 16 amino acids. The germline CDR1 and CDR2 sequences are SGHNT and YYREEE (reference sequence). V lost 0 bases and J 0 bases, leaving 10 bases between the germline ends. CDR3 sequence reads: CASSLDPGYSNQPQHF. CDR3 coding DNA: TGTGCCAGCAGCTTGGATCCGGGTTATAGCAATCAGCCCCAGCATTTT.

The rearrangement joins TRBV14 to TRBJ1-1, with D perhaps TRBD1 (6 bases). V lost 0 bases and J lost 6, with 11 bases in between. Per germline, CDR1 SGHDN and CDR2 FVKESK. This CDR3 has 14 residues. The CDR3 here is CASSQDPRGAEAFF. The CDR3 DNA reads TGTGCCAGCAGCCAAGATCCCAGGGGCGCTGAAGCTTTCTTT. The full variable domain, in which reference TRBV14 and TRBJ1-1 provide the parts outside the CDR3, is EAGVTQFPSHSVIEKGQTVTLRCDPISGHDNLYWYRRVMGKEIKFLLHFVKESKQDESGMPNNRFLAERTGGTYSTLKVQPAELEDSGVYFCASSQDPRGAEAFFGQGTRLTVV.

J is TRBJ1-2 and V is TRBV9; TRBD1 matches 9 bases. The CDR3 spans 16 residues. V shed 0 bases and J 6 bases; nucleotides not matched to a gene: 9. CDR1 is SGDLS, CDR2 YYNGEE, per germline. This chain's CDR3 is CASSVVGMGQGDGYTF. Written as DNA, the CDR3 is TGTGCCAGCAGCGTAGTAGGTATGGGACAGGGTGATGGCTACACCTTC. The whole variable domain, remainder taken from reference TRBV9 and TRBJ1-2, is DSGVTQTPKHLITATGQRVTLRCSPRSGDLSVYWYQQSLDQGLQFLIQYYNGEERAKGNILERFSAQQFPDLHSELNLSSLELGDSALYFCASSVVGMGQGDGYTFGSGTRLTVV.

This rearrangement joins TRBV11-2 to TRBJ2-5; TRBD2 is a possible D gene (5 bases). This CDR3 spans 14 amino acids. Germline values: CDR1 SGHAT, CDR2 FQNNGV. The ends were cut back, 5 bases at V and 6 bases at J, with 16 bases in the middle. CDR3 sequence: CASSGSVGIKTQYF. In nucleotides, the CDR3 is TGTGCCAGCAGCGGGTCGGTCGGGATAAAGACCCAGTACTTC. Variable domain in full (rest from reference TRBV11-2 and TRBJ2-5): EAGVAQSPRYKIIEKRQSVAFWCNPISGHATLYWYQQILGQGPKLLIQFQNNGVVDDSQLPKDRFSAERLKGVDSTLKIQPAKLEDSAVYLCASSGSVGIKTQYFGPGTRLLVL.

The CDR3 reads CASSSDYALSAPGNEQYF. The DNA of the CDR3 is TGTGCCAGCAGTTCGGACTACGCCCTTTCAGCCCCCGGGAACGAGCAGTACTTC. The rearrangement uses TRBV28 and TRBJ2-7, with a weak D call TRBD2 (6 bases). V lost 4 bases to trimming and J lost 5 bases, with 27 bases between them. The length of the CDR3 is 18 residues. Germline lookup yields CDR1 MDHEN and CDR2 SYDVKM.

The chain recombines TRBV2 with TRBJ2-1; 10 nucleotides line up with TRBD2. Germline V gene sequence: CDR1 SNHLY, CDR2 FYNNEI. Unmatched junction bases numbered 7, after V lost 8 bases and J lost 0 bases. CDR3 length: 16 amino acids. The CDR3 sequence is CASSRLAGISYNEQFF. CDR3 in DNA: TGTGCCAGCTCGAGACTAGCGGGTATCTCCTACAATGAGCAGTTCTTC. Full variable domain (outside the CDR3, taken from reference TRBV2 and TRBJ2-1): EPEVTQTPSHQVTQMGQEVILRCVPISNHLYFYWYRQILGQKVEFLVSFYNNEISEKSEIFDDQFSVERPDGSNFTLKIRSTKLEDSAMYFCASSRLAGISYNEQFFGPGTRLTVL.

The rearrangement uses TRBV7-9 and TRBJ1-5; D is ambiguous. The CDR3 sequence is 15 residues long. With 2 bases removed from V and 0 bases from J, the gap between germline ends came to 8 bases. CDR1 is SEHNR, CDR2 FQNEAQ, per germline (reference sequence). In nucleotides, the CDR3 is TGTGCCAGCAGCTTATTCACTGATAGCAATCAGCCCCAGCATTTT. It encodes CASSLFTDSNQPQHF. Full variable domain (missing parts from reference TRBV7-9 and TRBJ1-5): DTGVSQNPRHKITKRGQNVTFRCDPISEHNRLYWYRQTLGQGPEFLTYFQNEAQLEKSRLLSDRFSAERPKGSFSTLEIQRTEQGDSAMYLCASSLFTDSNQPQHFGDGTRLSIL.

This chain uses TRBV18 with TRBJ1-1; 9 bases line up with TRBD1. Germline loops: CDR1 KGHSH, CDR2 LQKENI. V was pared by 3 bases and J by 6 bases, with 8 bases of the junction left unmatched. The CDR3 has 15 amino acids. The DNA of the CDR3 is TGTGCCAGCTCACCCTCACAGGGGGCTCAGTCTGAAGCTTTCTTT. Translated: CASSPSQGAQSEAFF.

This clone was counted between two and nine times. This chain's CDR3 is CASSPGTAEAFF. For the CDR3, the DNA is TGTGCCAGCTCACCAGGGACAGCTGAAGCTTTCTTT. The chain couples TRBV18 to TRBJ1-1; 7 bases map to TRBD1. V lost 2 bases and J lost 6; bases outside the gene matches: 0. The CDR3 length is 12 residues. Germline loops: CDR1 KGHSH, CDR2 LQKENI.